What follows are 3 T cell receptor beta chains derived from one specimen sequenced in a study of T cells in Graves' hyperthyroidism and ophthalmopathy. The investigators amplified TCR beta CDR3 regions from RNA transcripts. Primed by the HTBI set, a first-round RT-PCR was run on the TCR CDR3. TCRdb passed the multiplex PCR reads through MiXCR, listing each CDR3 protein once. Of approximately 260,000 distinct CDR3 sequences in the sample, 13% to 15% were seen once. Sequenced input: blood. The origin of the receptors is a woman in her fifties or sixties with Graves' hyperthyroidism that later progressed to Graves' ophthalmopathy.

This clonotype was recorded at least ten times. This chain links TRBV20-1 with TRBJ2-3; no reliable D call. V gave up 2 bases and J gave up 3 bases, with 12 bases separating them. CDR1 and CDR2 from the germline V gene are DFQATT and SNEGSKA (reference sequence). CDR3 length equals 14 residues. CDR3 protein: CSARSGQTTDTQYF. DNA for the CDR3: TGCAGTGCTAGATCGGGCCAAACTACAGATACGCAGTATTTT.

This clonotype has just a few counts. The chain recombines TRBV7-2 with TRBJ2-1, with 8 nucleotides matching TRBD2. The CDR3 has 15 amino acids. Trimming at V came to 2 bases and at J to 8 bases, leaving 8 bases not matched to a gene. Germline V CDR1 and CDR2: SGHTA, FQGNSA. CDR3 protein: CASSLSSGRGDEQFF. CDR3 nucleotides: TGTGCCAGCAGCTTATCAAGCGGGAGAGGCGATGAGCAGTTCTTC.

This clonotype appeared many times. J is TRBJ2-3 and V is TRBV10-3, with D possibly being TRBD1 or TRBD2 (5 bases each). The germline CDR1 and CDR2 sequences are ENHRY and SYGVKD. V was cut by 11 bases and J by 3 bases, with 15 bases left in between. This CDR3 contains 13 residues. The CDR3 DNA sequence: TGTGCCTCCACGGGACCTCGTACAGATACGCAGTATTTT. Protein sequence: CASTGPRTDTQYF.